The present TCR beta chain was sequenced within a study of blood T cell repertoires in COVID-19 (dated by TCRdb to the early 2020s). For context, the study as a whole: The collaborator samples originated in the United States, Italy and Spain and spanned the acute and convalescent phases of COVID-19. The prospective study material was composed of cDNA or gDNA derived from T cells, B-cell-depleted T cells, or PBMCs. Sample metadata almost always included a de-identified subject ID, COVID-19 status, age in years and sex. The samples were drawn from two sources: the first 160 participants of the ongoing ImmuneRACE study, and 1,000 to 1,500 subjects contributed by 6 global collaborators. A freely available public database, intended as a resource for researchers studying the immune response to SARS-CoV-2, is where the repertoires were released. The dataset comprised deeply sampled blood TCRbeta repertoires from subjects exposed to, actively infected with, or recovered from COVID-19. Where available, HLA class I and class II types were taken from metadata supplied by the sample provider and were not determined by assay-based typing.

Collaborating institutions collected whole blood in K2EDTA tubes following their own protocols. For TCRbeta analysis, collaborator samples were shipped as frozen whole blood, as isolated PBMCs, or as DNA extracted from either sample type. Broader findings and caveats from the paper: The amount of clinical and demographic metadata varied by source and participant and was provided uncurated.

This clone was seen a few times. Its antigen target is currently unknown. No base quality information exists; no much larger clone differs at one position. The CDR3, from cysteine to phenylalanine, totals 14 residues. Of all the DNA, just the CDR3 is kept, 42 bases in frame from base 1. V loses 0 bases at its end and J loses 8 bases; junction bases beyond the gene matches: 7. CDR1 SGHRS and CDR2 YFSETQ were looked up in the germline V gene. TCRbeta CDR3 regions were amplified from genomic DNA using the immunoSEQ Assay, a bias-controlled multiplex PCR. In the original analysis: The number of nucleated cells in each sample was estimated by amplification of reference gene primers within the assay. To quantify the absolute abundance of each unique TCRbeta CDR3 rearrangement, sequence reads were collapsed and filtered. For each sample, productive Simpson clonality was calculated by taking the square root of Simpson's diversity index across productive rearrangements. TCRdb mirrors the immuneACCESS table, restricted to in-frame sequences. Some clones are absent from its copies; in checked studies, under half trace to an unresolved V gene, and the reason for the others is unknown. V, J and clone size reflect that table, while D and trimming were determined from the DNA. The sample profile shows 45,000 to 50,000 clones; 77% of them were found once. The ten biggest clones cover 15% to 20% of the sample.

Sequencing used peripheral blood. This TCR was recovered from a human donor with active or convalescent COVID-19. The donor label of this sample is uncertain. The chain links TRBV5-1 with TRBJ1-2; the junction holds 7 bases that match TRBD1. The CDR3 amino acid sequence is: CASSLATGSPGYTF. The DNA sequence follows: TGCGCCAGCAGCTTGGCGACAGGGTCGCCCGGCTACACCTTC.